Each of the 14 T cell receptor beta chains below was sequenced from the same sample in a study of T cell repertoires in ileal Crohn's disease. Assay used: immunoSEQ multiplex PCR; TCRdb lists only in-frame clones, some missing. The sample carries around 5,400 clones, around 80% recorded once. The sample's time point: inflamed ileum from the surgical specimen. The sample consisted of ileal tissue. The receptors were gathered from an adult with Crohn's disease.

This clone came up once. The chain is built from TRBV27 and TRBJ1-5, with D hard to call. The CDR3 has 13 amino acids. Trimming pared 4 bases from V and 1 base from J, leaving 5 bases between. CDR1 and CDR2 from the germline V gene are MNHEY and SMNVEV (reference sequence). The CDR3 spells CASSSISNQPQHF. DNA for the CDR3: TGTGCCAGCAGTTCAATCAGCAATCAGCCCCAGCATTTT.

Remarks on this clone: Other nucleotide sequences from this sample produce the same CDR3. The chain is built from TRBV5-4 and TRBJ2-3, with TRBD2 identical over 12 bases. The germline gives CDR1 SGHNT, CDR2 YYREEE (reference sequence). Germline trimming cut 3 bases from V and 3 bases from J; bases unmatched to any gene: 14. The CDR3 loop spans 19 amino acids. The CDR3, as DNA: TGTGCCAGCAGCTCGAGCTATAAGTCTAGCGGGGGGGGTACAGATACGCAGTATTTT. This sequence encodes CASSSSYKSSGGGTDTQYF.

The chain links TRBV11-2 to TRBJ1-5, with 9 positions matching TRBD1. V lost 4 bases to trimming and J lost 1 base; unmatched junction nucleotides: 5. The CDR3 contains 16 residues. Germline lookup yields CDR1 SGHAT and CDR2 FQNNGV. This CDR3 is CASSSGTGRSNQPQHF. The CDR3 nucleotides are TGTGCCAGCAGCTCCGGGACAGGGCGCAGCAATCAGCCCCAGCATTTT.

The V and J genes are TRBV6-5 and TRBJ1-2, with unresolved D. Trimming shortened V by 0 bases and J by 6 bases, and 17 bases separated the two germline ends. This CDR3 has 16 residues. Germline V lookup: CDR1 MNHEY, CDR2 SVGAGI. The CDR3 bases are TGTGCCAGCAGTTACTCCAACAGACCAGGACGCGATGGCTACACCTTC. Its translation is CASSYSNRPGRDGYTF.

The CDR3 DNA reads as TGTGCCAGCAGTTTACGGACAGGGGTGAGAGAGACCCAGTACTTC. Its translation: CASSLRTGVRETQYF. This chain joins TRBV28 and TRBJ2-5; 9 nucleotides agree with TRBD1. Trimming took 2 bases from V and 4 from J; bases not matched to a gene: 5. This CDR3 contains 15 residues. Germline CDR1 MDHEN, CDR2 SYDVKM.

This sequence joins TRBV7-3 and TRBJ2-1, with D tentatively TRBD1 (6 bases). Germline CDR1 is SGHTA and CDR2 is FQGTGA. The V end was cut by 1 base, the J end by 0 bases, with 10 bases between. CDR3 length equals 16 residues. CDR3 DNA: TGTGCCAGCAGCTTAAAGCAGGGGAGCTCCTACAATGAGCAGTTCTTC. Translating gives CASSLKQGSSYNEQFF.

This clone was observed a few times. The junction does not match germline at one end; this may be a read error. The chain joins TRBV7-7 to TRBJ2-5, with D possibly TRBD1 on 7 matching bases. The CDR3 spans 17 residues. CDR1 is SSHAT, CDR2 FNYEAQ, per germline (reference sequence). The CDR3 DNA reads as TGTGCTAGCAGCCCGGGGGCAGGGCAGGGGGTCGGAGAGACCCAGTACTTC. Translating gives CASSPGAGQGVGETQYF.

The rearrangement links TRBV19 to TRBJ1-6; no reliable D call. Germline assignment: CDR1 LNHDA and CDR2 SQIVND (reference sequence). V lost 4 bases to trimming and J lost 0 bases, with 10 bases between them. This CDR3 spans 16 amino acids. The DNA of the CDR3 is TGTGCCAGTAGTAAGACTGAGAGCTCCTATAATTCACCCCTCCACTTT. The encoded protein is CASSKTESSYNSPLHF.

The chain's CDR3 is CASSARRETQYF. The CDR3 DNA is TGCGCCAGCAGTGCCCGCCGGGAGACCCAGTACTTC. The chain is built from TRBV10-2 and TRBJ2-5; D unresolved. V was trimmed by 4 bases and J by 5 bases, leaving 8 bases between them. Germline CDR1 WSHSY, CDR2 SAAADI. The CDR3 is 12 amino acids.

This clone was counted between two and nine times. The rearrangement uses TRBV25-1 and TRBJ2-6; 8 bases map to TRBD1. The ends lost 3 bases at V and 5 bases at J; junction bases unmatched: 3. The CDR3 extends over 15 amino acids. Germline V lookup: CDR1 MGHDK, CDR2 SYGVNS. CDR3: CASSEGTGWANVLTF. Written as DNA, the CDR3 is TGTGCCAGCAGTGAGGGGACAGGCTGGGCCAACGTCCTGACTTTC.

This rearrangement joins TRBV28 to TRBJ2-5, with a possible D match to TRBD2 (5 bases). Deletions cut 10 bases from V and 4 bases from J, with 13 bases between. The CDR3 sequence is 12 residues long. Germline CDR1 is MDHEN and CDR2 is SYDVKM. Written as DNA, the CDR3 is TGTGCCATGGGGAGCGCTACAGAGACCCAGTACTTC. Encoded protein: CAMGSATETQYF.

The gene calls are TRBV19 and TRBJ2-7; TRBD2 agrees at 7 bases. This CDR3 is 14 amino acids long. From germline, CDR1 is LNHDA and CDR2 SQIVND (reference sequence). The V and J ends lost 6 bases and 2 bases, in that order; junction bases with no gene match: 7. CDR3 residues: CASRRTAGAYEQYF. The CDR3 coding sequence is TGTGCCAGTAGGAGGACCGCGGGGGCCTACGAGCAGTACTTC.

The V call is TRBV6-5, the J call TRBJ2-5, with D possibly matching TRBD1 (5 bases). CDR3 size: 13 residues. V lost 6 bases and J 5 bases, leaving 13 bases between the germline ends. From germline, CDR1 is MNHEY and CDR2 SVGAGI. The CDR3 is CASSLRGSETQYF. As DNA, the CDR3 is TGTGCCAGCAGCCTTAGGGGTAGTGAGACCCAGTACTTC.

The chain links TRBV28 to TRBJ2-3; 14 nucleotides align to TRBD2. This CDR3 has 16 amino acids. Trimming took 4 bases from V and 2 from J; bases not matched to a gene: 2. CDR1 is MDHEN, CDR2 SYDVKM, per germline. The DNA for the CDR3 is TGTGCCAGCAGTTCGGGACTAGCGGGAGTCACAGATACGCAGTATTTT. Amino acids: CASSSGLAGVTDTQYF.